One and the same sample provided the 25 T cell receptor beta chains below, sequenced in a study of control samples from healthy donors and cancer patients. Method: immunoSEQ multiplex PCR; TCRdb's copy keeps in-frame clones and lacks some. This table has approximately 81,000 clones, about 93% appearing once. The sequenced sample consisted of blood. The source of these receptors is a woman under 30 in good health.

The chain carries TRBV25-1 and TRBJ2-6; tentative D call: TRBD2 (6 bases). The CDR3 contains 17 residues. The germline CDR1 and CDR2 sequences are MGHDK and SYGVNS. Deletions cut 6 bases from V and 2 bases from J, with 17 bases between. In DNA form, the CDR3 reads TGTGCCAGCAGAAGCAGCCGGGCGGGGACTGGGGCCAACGTCCTGACTTTC. It yields the protein CASRSSRAGTGANVLTF.

Only one count was recorded for this clone. The CDR3 sequence: CATSRGTGGLGDYEQYF. DNA of the CDR3: TGTGCCACCAGCAGAGGTACAGGGGGCTTAGGTGACTACGAGCAGTACTTC. The J gene is TRBJ2-7, the V gene TRBV15; TRBD1 matches 9 bases. CDR3 size: 17 residues. Trimming removed 1 base from V and 3 bases from J; junction bases left unmatched: 10. Germline V gene data show CDR1 as LNHNV and CDR2 as YYDKDF (reference sequence).

V and J are TRBV9 and TRBJ2-1, with 15 nucleotides matching TRBD2. CDR3 length: 20 residues. Germline V CDR1 and CDR2: SGDLS, YYNGEE. V was clipped by 4 bases and J by 0 bases; unmatched bases: 11. The DNA of the CDR3 is TGTGCCAGCAGCACCCGTGGACTAGCGGGAGGGCTCAACTCCTACAATGAGCAGTTCTTC. Translation gives CASSTRGLAGGLNSYNEQFF.

V and J are TRBV28 and TRBJ1-6, with unresolved D. V lost 3 bases, J lost 7 bases, and 4 bases lay in between. Germline loops: CDR1 MDHEN, CDR2 SYDVKM. This CDR3 has 12 amino acids. CDR3 nucleotides: TGTGCCAGCAGTTTTACCAATTCACCCCTCCACTTT. Residues: CASSFTNSPLHF.

This chain connects TRBV7-8 to TRBJ2-7; D may correspond to TRBD1 or TRBD2 (5 bases each). The germline V and J ends were trimmed by 3 bases and 4 bases, with 13 bases remaining between them. CDR3 size: 14 residues. Per the germline V gene, CDR1 is SGHVS and CDR2 is FQNEAQ. The chain's CDR3 is CASSLRGGGYEQYF. The CDR3 nucleotides are TGTGCCAGCAGCTTGAGGGGTGGCGGTTACGAGCAGTACTTC. Looking up the rest from reference TRBV7-8 and TRBJ2-7 gives the full variable domain: GAGVSQSPRYKVAKRGQDVALRCDPISGHVSLFWYQQALGQGPEFLTYFQNEAQLDKSGLPSDRFFAERPEGSVSTLKIQRTQQEDSAVYLCASSLRGGGYEQYFGPGTRLTVT.

The gene calls are TRBV6-5 and TRBJ1-1, with D maybe TRBD1 (6 bases). The CDR3 runs 15 residues. The V gene lost 2 bases and the J gene lost 7 bases, with 17 bases spanning the gap. Germline values: CDR1 MNHEY, CDR2 SVGAGI. CDR3 loop: CASSYDTTGNGEAFF. As DNA, the CDR3 is TGTGCCAGCAGTTACGATACAACAGGGAATGGTGAAGCTTTCTTT.

The chain couples TRBV20-1 to TRBJ2-2, with D possibly being TRBD1 (5 bases). Trimming stripped 3 bases from V and 4 bases from J, with 12 bases between. This CDR3 contains 14 residues. Germline values: CDR1 DFQATT, CDR2 SNEGSKA (reference sequence). The CDR3 loop is CSASRQGSTGELFF. In nucleotides, the CDR3 is TGCAGTGCTAGTCGTCAGGGTAGCACCGGGGAGCTGTTTTTT.

This chain links TRBV4-2 with TRBJ2-7; D perhaps matches TRBD2 (5 bases). The V gene's germline CDR1 is LGHNA and CDR2 YNFKEQ. Trimming took 0 bases from V and 6 from J, leaving 21 bases between them. This CDR3 region has 17 residues. In DNA form, the CDR3 reads TGTGCCAGCAGCCAAGAGTCGTTCGGAGTATGGGCGGGCGAGCAGTACTTC. Translated: CASSQESFGVWAGEQYF.

In nucleotides, the CDR3 is TGTGCCAGCAGCCAGCCGGACTCTAATACGCAGTATTTT. It yields the protein CASSQPDSNTQYF. J is TRBJ2-3 and V is TRBV7-9; D possibly corresponds to TRBD2 (5 bases). V was trimmed by 5 bases and J by 7 bases, leaving 13 bases between them. CDR1 and CDR2 (germline): SEHNR, FQNEAQ (reference sequence). CDR3 length: 13 residues.

The rearrangement links TRBV7-9 to TRBJ1-1; D is unresolved. The CDR3 loop spans 13 amino acids. Germline CDR1 reads SEHNR; CDR2 reads FQNEAQ (reference sequence). V was pared by 5 bases and J by 1 base, with 8 bases between. CDR3: CASSPTGNTEAFF. The CDR3 nucleotides are TGTGCCAGCAGCCCCACTGGGAACACTGAAGCTTTCTTT.

This CDR3 is CASSPGGETYGYTF. The CDR3 coding sequence is TGTGCCAGCAGCCCCGGCGGGGAGACCTATGGCTACACCTTC. The chain couples TRBV7-8 to TRBJ1-2, with unresolved D. The CDR3 runs to 14 residues. The germline V and J ends were trimmed by 5 bases and 4 bases, with 14 bases remaining between them. Germline CDR1 is SGHVS and CDR2 is FQNEAQ.

This chain connects TRBV25-1 to TRBJ2-3; unclear D gene. This CDR3 is built from 13 residues. CDR1 is MGHDK and CDR2 is SYGVNS in the germline V gene. V lost 5 bases and J 2 bases, leaving 8 bases between the germline ends. The CDR3 DNA follows: TGTGCCAGCAGTTTTCGTGTCACAGATACGCAGTATTTT. Protein: CASSFRVTDTQYF.

V usage is TRBV6-5 and J usage is TRBJ2-7; a possible D gene is TRBD2 (5 bases). Germline V lookup: CDR1 MNHEY, CDR2 SVGAGI. V gave up 4 bases and J gave up 2 bases, with 15 bases separating them. The CDR3 sequence is 15 residues long. The CDR3 protein is CASSFEEGKTYEQYF. For the CDR3, the DNA is TGTGCCAGCAGTTTCGAAGAGGGTAAGACCTACGAGCAGTACTTC.

The genes are TRBV6-2 or TRBV6-3 and TRBJ2-5, with D perhaps assigned TRBD1 or TRBD2 (5 bases each). The CDR3 consists of 17 residues. Trimming pared 6 bases from V and 4 bases from J, leaving 24 bases between. The V gene's germline CDR1 is MNHEY and CDR2 SVGEGT. The CDR3 region is CASSLRGPQGNRETQYF. For the CDR3, the DNA is TGTGCCAGCAGCCTCCGGGGACCCCAAGGAAACAGAGAGACCCAGTACTTC.

The V call is TRBV3-1 (or the pseudogene TRBV3-2), the J call TRBJ2-7; no firm D call. V dropped 4 bases and J dropped 5 bases, with 6 bases sitting between them. Germline CDR1 is LGHDT and CDR2 is YNNKEL (reference sequence). This CDR3 is built from 11 residues. In DNA form, the CDR3 reads TGTGCCAGCAGCCTCGGCCACGAGCAGTACTTC. Its protein is CASSLGHEQYF.

This chain connects TRBV19 to TRBJ2-5, with D perhaps matching TRBD1 or TRBD2 (5 bases each). Germline V gives CDR1 LNHDA, CDR2 SQIVND (reference sequence). This CDR3 contains 14 residues. The ends were cut back, 6 bases at V and 2 bases at J, with 13 bases in the middle. CDR3 in amino acids: CASSVGRIQETQYF. CDR3 nucleotide sequence: TGTGCCAGTAGCGTGGGACGGATACAAGAGACCCAGTACTTC.

The V call is TRBV5-1, the J call TRBJ1-3; no firm D call. Per the germline V gene, CDR1 is SGHRS and CDR2 is YFSETQ. Trimming left V 2 bases short and J 0 bases short, with 18 bases between. The CDR3 loop spans 18 amino acids. The CDR3 loop reads CASSFWRTGLDSGNTIYF. The CDR3 DNA follows: TGCGCCAGCAGCTTCTGGAGGACGGGGTTAGACTCTGGAAACACCATATATTTT.

V gene TRBV14 combines with J gene TRBJ2-2; possibly TRBD1 for D (7 bases). This CDR3 contains 17 residues. Germline V gene lookup returns CDR1 SGHDN and CDR2 FVKESK. The ends were cut back, 0 bases at V and 4 bases at J, with 15 bases in the middle. The CDR3 loop reads CASSQDRRQGGTGELFF. The CDR3 coding sequence is TGTGCCAGCAGCCAAGATCGACGACAGGGAGGCACCGGGGAGCTGTTTTTT.

The chain has TRBV20-1 and TRBJ1-1; TRBD1 matches at 10 bases. There are 17 residues in the CDR3. CDR1 and CDR2 (germline): DFQATT, SNEGSKA (reference sequence). Germline trimming cut 3 bases from V and 0 bases from J; bases unmatched to any gene: 10. The CDR3 here is CSASEGGTGVMNTEAFF. The DNA of the CDR3 is TGCAGTGCTAGTGAAGGGGGGACAGGGGTAATGAACACTGAAGCTTTCTTT.

The chain couples TRBV6-6 to TRBJ1-3; D is unclear. Germline assignment: CDR1 MNHNY and CDR2 SVGAGI (reference sequence). Trimming pared 5 bases from V and 5 bases from J, leaving 4 bases between. This CDR3 has 11 amino acids. The DNA of the CDR3 is TGTGCCAGCAGTGAAAGAAACACCATATATTTT. The encoded protein is CASSERNTIYF.

The chain has TRBV10-2 and TRBJ1-1; no reliable D call. Germline V gives CDR1 WSHSY, CDR2 SAAADI. CDR3 length: 15 residues. The ends were cut back, 7 bases at V and 2 bases at J, with 17 bases in the middle. The DNA for the CDR3 is TGCGCCAGCACCCCTCGACTGAGGACCAACACTGAAGCTTTCTTT. It is translated as CASTPRLRTNTEAFF.

The CDR3 loop is CASSSFGTRRTDTQYF. The CDR3 DNA reads as TGTGCCAGCAGCTCTTTTGGGACTAGACGCACAGATACGCAGTATTTT. V is TRBV7-2 and J is TRBJ2-3; TRBD2 matches 8 bases. CDR1 is SGHTA and CDR2 is FQGNSA in the germline V gene. The CDR3 is 16 amino acids. V shed 4 bases and J 1 base; nucleotides not matched to a gene: 7.

The chain links TRBV28 to TRBJ2-7, with D possibly matching TRBD1 (5 bases). CDR3 size: 13 residues. Per germline, CDR1 MDHEN and CDR2 SYDVKM. V was trimmed by 3 bases and J by 5 bases, leaving 11 bases between them. CDR3 nucleotides: TGTGCCAGCAGTTTCAATAGCAGGGACGAGCAGTACTTC. Amino acid sequence: CASSFNSRDEQYF.

The gene calls are TRBV5-1 and TRBJ1-3; D is undetermined. The CDR3 sequence is 16 residues long. Germline CDR1 and CDR2: SGHRS and YFSETQ. Trimming cost V 1 base and J 0 bases, with 11 bases left between them. In DNA, the CDR3 is TGCGCCAGCAGCTTGATTGGGTCCGACTCTGGAAACACCATATATTTT. Encoded protein: CASSLIGSDSGNTIYF.

The chain joins TRBV4-1 to TRBJ1-2; 7 nucleotides match TRBD1. CDR1 is MGHRA, CDR2 YSYEKL, per germline. The CDR3 loop spans 15 amino acids. J gave up 3 bases and V 5 bases, and 9 bases lay outside the gene matches. The CDR3 is CASSTPDRAYYGYTF. DNA of the CDR3: TGCGCCAGCAGCACCCCCGACAGGGCGTACTATGGCTACACCTTC.